This T cell receptor (beta chain) emerged from a study of blood T cell repertoires in COVID-19. Trimming pared 5 bases from V and 0 bases from J, leaving 5 bases between. The CDR3 contains 14 residues. Per the germline V gene, CDR1 is SGHAT and CDR2 is FQNNGV. Generated by immunoSEQ multiplex PCR, the TCRdb table keeps only in-frame clones and is missing some. Found here are fewer than 150,000 clones, over 70% of them singletons; the top ten hold 3.9%. This sequence joins TRBV11-2 and TRBJ1-6; D ambiguous. Sample: PBMCs or T cells enriched from blood (not recorded which). The sequence was collected from a man aged 45-65 years in a cohort exposed to, infected with or recovered from COVID-19 (not recorded which). The CDR3 coding sequence is TGTGCCAGCAGCGTGAGCTCCTATAATTCACCCCTCCACTTT. Amino acids: CASSVSSYNSPLHF.